The 27 T cell receptor beta chains given below trace back to one sample, sequenced in a study of T-cell memory formation after mild COVID-19. TCRdb processed the 5' RACE reads anew with MiXCR; each CDR3 protein has one entry. The sample includes 150,000 or so distinct CDR3 sequences, around a third seen only once; the top ten take about 12%. Sequencing was carried out using PBMCs or a T cell subset sorted from them (not recorded which). All receptors derive from an adult woman who had mild COVID-19 (a few samples of this study predate the infection). Cell type and time point are not known.

This clonotype appeared a few times. The chain has TRBV5-6 and TRBJ2-5; TRBD2 aligns across 14 bases. There are 18 residues in the CDR3. V was clipped by 1 base and J by 5 bases; unmatched bases: 10. Germline-derived CDR1 and CDR2 are SGHDT and YYEEEE. CDR3 nucleotide sequence: TGTGCCAGCAGCTTGAGGACGACTAGCGGGGGGGCCGGGGAGACCCAGTACTTC. Protein: CASSLRTTSGGAGETQYF.

This clonotype was observed a handful of times. V and J are TRBV11-3 and TRBJ2-5; no clear D gene. CDR3 length: 13 amino acids. V lost 4 bases, J lost 4 bases, and 10 bases lay in between. CDR1 is SGHNT, CDR2 YENEEA, per germline. In DNA form, the CDR3 reads TGTGCCAGCAGCTCGCCGAGAGGAGAGACCCAGTACTTC. Translation: CASSSPRGETQYF.

This clonotype was found a few times. The chain recombines TRBV7-9 with TRBJ1-1, with D hard to call. The CDR3 totals 14 residues. Per germline, CDR1 SEHNR and CDR2 FQNEAQ (reference sequence). Trimming stripped 1 base from V and 3 bases from J, with 9 bases between. The CDR3 DNA follows: TGTGCCAGCAGCTTAGTACGAGGTGACACTGAAGCTTTCTTT. Amino acids: CASSLVRGDTEAFF.

The V call is TRBV4-1, the J call TRBJ2-1; D is undetermined. Germline assignment: CDR1 MGHRA and CDR2 YSYEKL. CDR3 size: 11 residues. V was clipped by 3 bases and J by 7 bases, with 4 bases between them. CDR3 region: CASSQANEQFF. CDR3 DNA sequence: TGCGCCAGCAGCCAGGCAAATGAGCAGTTCTTC.

The chain employs TRBV6-5 and TRBJ2-7; 9 nucleotides align to TRBD2. The junction had 11 bases not matched to a gene; V was cut back by 6 bases and J by 2 bases. Per the germline V gene, CDR1 is MNHEY and CDR2 is SVGAGI. This CDR3 has 16 amino acids. CDR3 DNA sequence: TGTGCCAGCAGCCCGGGGACTAGCCCTTTGACCTACGAGCAGTACTTC. Protein product: CASSPGTSPLTYEQYF.

The table lists this clonotype with a few counts. This rearrangement joins TRBV9 to TRBJ2-7, with D unclear. V gave up 1 base and J gave up 5 bases, with 10 bases separating them. Per the germline V gene, CDR1 is SGDLS and CDR2 is YYNGEE. The CDR3 sequence is 13 residues long. CDR3 nucleotides: TGTGCCAGCAGCGTATCGTCGAGCGACGAGCAGTACTTC. Residues: CASSVSSSDEQYF.

This clonotype showed up just a few times. CDR3 nucleotide sequence: TGTGCCAGCAGTTACCGTGGGACCCCCCGGGCTAGCCGGGAGACCCAGTACTTC. Amino acids: CASSYRGTPRASRETQYF. This chain links TRBV6-5 with TRBJ2-5; D possibly matches TRBD1 or TRBD2 (5 bases each). The CDR3 sequence is 18 residues long. V was cut by 2 bases and J by 5 bases, with 24 bases left in between. Germline V gene data show CDR1 as MNHEY and CDR2 as SVGAGI.

This chain joins TRBV4-1 and TRBJ1-1, with D perhaps TRBD1 (6 bases). The CDR3 is made up of 13 amino acids. Deletions cut 4 bases from V and 6 bases from J, with 12 bases between. The germline V gene has CDR1 MGHRA and CDR2 YSYEKL. The CDR3 bases are TGCGCCAGCAGCCCGCAGGGGTTCCCTGAAGCTTTCTTT. It yields the protein CASSPQGFPEAFF.

A few counts support this clonotype. The genes are TRBV20-1 and TRBJ1-1, with TRBD1 identical over 7 bases. Germline CDR1 and CDR2: DFQATT and SNEGSKA (reference sequence). This CDR3 is 13 amino acids long. With 3 bases clipped from V and 1 base from J, the junction kept 2 bases outside the gene matches. In DNA form, the CDR3 reads TGCAGTGCTAGTCGGACAGGGAACACTGAAGCTTTCTTT. This codes for CSASRTGNTEAFF.

There are a few counts of this clonotype. CDR3 amino acids: CSARDPRTGATGELFF. As DNA, the CDR3 is TGCAGTGCTAGAGATCCGCGGACAGGGGCCACCGGGGAGCTGTTTTTT. The chain employs TRBV20-1 and TRBJ2-2, with 9 positions matching TRBD1. The germline CDR1 and CDR2 sequences are DFQATT and SNEGSKA (reference sequence). There are 16 residues in the CDR3. The J segment lost 4 bases and the V segment lost 0 bases, leaving 6 bases of the junction unmatched.

The V call is TRBV29-1, the J call TRBJ2-1; TRBD1 or TRBD2 may be the D gene (5 bases each). Germline V gene lookup returns CDR1 SQVTM and CDR2 ANQGSEA. Trimming shortened V by 6 bases and J by 10 bases, and 13 bases separated the two germline ends. The CDR3 spans 11 residues. Here the CDR3 DNA reads TGCAGCGTGGGGGTTGGCCCCGAGCAGTTCTTC. Translated, it gives CSVGVGPEQFF.

This clonotype appeared a few times. This chain uses TRBV29-1 with TRBJ1-1; D might be TRBD1 (6 bases). Trimming cost V 4 bases and J 5 bases, with 20 bases left between them. The CDR3 runs 15 residues. Germline assignment: CDR1 SQVTM and CDR2 ANQGSEA. CDR3 in DNA: TGCAGCGTTGGGACCGGGGGCGGGAGGAGGACTGAAGCTTTCTTT. It codes for CSVGTGGGRRTEAFF.

This sequence joins TRBV7-9 and TRBJ1-1, with a weak D call TRBD1 (6 bases). This CDR3 has 15 residues. CDR1 and CDR2 from the germline V gene are SEHNR and FQNEAQ (reference sequence). V dropped 5 bases and J dropped 4 bases, with 17 bases sitting between them. The CDR3 here is CASSVPGGAVTEAFF. As DNA, the CDR3 is TGTGCCAGCAGCGTCCCGGGGGGCGCGGTCACTGAAGCTTTCTTT.

This clonotype was observed a single time. A read error may produce the germline difference seen at one junction end. The rearrangement joins TRBV6-5 to TRBJ2-1; TRBD2 agrees at 13 bases. Germline values: CDR1 MNHEY, CDR2 SVGAGI. The CDR3 contains 15 residues. The CDR3 sequence: CTSRRLAGGTGEQFF. CDR3 bases: TGTACCAGCAGAAGACTAGCGGGAGGCACCGGGGAGCAGTTCTTC.

The chain joins TRBV29-1 to TRBJ2-1; 14 bases map to TRBD2. CDR1 and CDR2 from the germline V gene are SQVTM and ANQGSEA. J was trimmed by 12 bases and V by 3 bases; bases with no gene match: 7. CDR3 length equals 14 residues. The DNA for the CDR3 is TGCAGCGTTGAGGGACTAGCGGGGGTGGGAGTGCAGTTCTTC. Translated, it gives CSVEGLAGVGVQFF.

CDR3: CASSLGLAIGTGELFF. The CDR3 DNA is TGCGCCAGCAGCTTGGGACTAGCGATAGGCACCGGGGAGCTGTTTTTT. The genes are TRBV5-1 and TRBJ2-2; 8 bases align to TRBD2. After removal of 0 bases from V and 4 bases from J, the junction contained 5 bases not matched to a gene. The CDR3 runs to 16 residues. CDR1 is SGHRS and CDR2 is YFSETQ in the germline V gene.

This clonotype was recorded a few times. The CDR3 region has the DNA TGCGCCAGCAGCAACCGACTAGCCTTTGGGGATGAGCAGTTCTTC. This codes for CASSNRLAFGDEQFF. The genes are TRBV5-1 and TRBJ2-1; 7 bases are a match to TRBD2. Germline values: CDR1 SGHRS, CDR2 YFSETQ. V gave up 4 bases and J gave up 8 bases; unmatched junction bases: 12. CDR3 length: 15 amino acids.

This rearrangement joins TRBV24-1 to TRBJ2-3; TRBD2 aligns across 7 bases. From germline, CDR1 is KGHDR and CDR2 SFDVKD. The CDR3 has 16 residues. V lost 3 bases, J lost 4 bases, and 9 bases stayed unmatched. CDR3: CATSDIGTAGADTQYF. CDR3 nucleotide sequence: TGTGCCACCAGTGATATTGGGACCGCGGGAGCAGATACGCAGTATTTT.

This clonotype showed up just a few times. This chain uses TRBV5-5 with TRBJ2-3; maybe TRBD1 (6 bases). The V gene's germline CDR1 is SGHKS and CDR2 YYEKEE (reference sequence). The CDR3 contains 15 residues. V was clipped by 6 bases and J by 4 bases, with 18 bases between them. The CDR3 region is CASMTQGRGSDTQYF. The CDR3 DNA sequence: TGTGCCAGCATGACTCAGGGGCGAGGGTCAGATACGCAGTATTTT.

This clonotype showed up just a few times. The chain combines TRBV9 with TRBJ2-7; 7 bases are shared with TRBD1. V shed 4 bases, J shed 0 bases, and the junction held 7 bases outside the gene matches. CDR3 length: 15 amino acids. CDR1 SGDLS and CDR2 YYNGEE come from the germline V gene. This CDR3 is CASSTSRGHSYEQYF. In DNA form, the CDR3 reads TGTGCCAGCAGCACTTCGAGGGGGCACTCCTACGAGCAGTACTTC.

This chain joins TRBV6-5 and TRBJ1-2; D remains ambiguous. Per the germline V gene, CDR1 is MNHEY and CDR2 is SVGAGI. The CDR3 sequence is 15 residues long. Trimming took off 2 bases at V and 2 bases at J, with 12 bases between the two ends. This CDR3 reads CASSYTRTPNYGYTF. DNA of the CDR3: TGTGCCAGCAGTTACACAAGAACACCCAACTATGGCTACACCTTC.

The chain links TRBV19 to TRBJ2-5, with D perhaps matching TRBD1 (5 bases). The CDR3 consists of 13 residues. Between the trimmed V and J ends, which lost 5 bases and 1 base, there was a span of 8 bases. Looked up from germline, CDR1 is LNHDA and CDR2 is SQIVND (reference sequence). The CDR3 is CASSADSQETQYF. DNA of the CDR3: TGTGCCAGTAGTGCTGACAGCCAAGAGACCCAGTACTTC. Full variable domain (outside the CDR3, taken from reference TRBV19 and TRBJ2-5): DGGITQSPKYLFRKEGQNVTLSCEQNLNHDAMYWYRQDPGQGLRLIYYSQIVNDFQKGDIAEGYSVSREKKESFPLTVTSAQKNPTAFYLCASSADSQETQYFGPGTRLLVL.

The V gene is TRBV10-3, the J gene TRBJ2-5, with D possibly matching TRBD2 (6 bases). Trimming pared 3 bases from V and 2 bases from J, leaving 7 bases between. Germline V gene sequence: CDR1 ENHRY, CDR2 SYGVKD. The CDR3 contains 13 residues. The CDR3 nucleotides read TGTGCCATCAGTGAAGGGACTCAAGAGACCCAGTACTTC. It is translated as CAISEGTQETQYF.

This chain joins TRBV9 and TRBJ2-3; a possible D gene is TRBD1 (6 bases). The germline CDR1 and CDR2 sequences are SGDLS and YYNGEE. The length of the CDR3 is 15 residues. V was trimmed by 0 bases and J by 6 bases, leaving 14 bases between them. CDR3 nucleotides: TGTGCCAGCAGCGTAGTTGATGAGGGGGTGGATACGCAGTATTTT. Translating gives CASSVVDEGVDTQYF.

The table lists this clonotype with a few counts. The rearrangement joins TRBV24-1 to TRBJ2-5, with TRBD2 matching 13 bases. V gave up 4 bases and J gave up 1 base; unmatched junction bases: 8. The CDR3 covers 18 residues. The germline V gene has CDR1 KGHDR and CDR2 SFDVKD. The CDR3 DNA is TGTGCCACCAGTGAGACACCGGGACTAGCGGGAATCCAAGAGACCCAGTACTTC. Its protein product is CATSETPGLAGIQETQYF.

DNA for the CDR3: TGTGCCAGCAGCAACCAAGAGACCCAGTACTTC. The encoded protein is CASSNQETQYF. This chain uses TRBV9 with TRBJ2-5; D is uncertain. Germline V gives CDR1 SGDLS, CDR2 YYNGEE. Between the trimmed V and J ends, which lost 4 bases and 0 bases, there was a span of 1 base. CDR3 length: 11 residues.

The chain has TRBV30 and TRBJ2-1; 8 positions agree with TRBD2. Looked up from germline, CDR1 is GTSNPN and CDR2 is SVGIG (reference sequence). The ends lost 5 bases at V and 4 bases at J; junction bases unmatched: 7. This CDR3 is built from 14 residues. CDR3 residues: CAWGTSRGYNEQFF. CDR3 DNA: TGTGCCTGGGGGACTAGTCGGGGTTACAATGAGCAGTTCTTC. The full variable domain, in which reference TRBV30 and TRBJ2-1 provide the parts outside the CDR3, is SQTIHQWPATLVQPVGSPLSLECTVEGTSNPNLYWYRQAAGRGLQLLFYSVGIGQISSEVPQNLSASRPQDRQFILSSKKLLLSDSGFYLCAWGTSRGYNEQFFGPGTRLTVL.